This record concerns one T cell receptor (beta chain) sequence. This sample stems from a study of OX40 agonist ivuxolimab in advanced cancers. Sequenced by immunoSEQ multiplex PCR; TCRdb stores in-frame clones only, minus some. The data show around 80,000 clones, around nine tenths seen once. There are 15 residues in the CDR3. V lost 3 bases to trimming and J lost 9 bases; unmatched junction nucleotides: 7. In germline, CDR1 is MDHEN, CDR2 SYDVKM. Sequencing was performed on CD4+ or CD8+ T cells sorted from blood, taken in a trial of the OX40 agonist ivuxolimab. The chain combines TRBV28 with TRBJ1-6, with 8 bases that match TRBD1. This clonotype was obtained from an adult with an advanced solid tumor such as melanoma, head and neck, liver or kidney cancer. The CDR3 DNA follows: TGTGCCAGCAGTTTTTCCCAGGGGGCACTTTCACCCCTCCACTTT. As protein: CASSFSQGALSPLHF.